Shown below are 18 T cell receptor beta chains from a single sample sequenced in a study of breast tumors, draining lymph nodes, adjacent tissues (dated by TCRdb to about 2016). Library preparation was by multiplex PCR. TCRdb shows the sequencer as Illumina HiSeq 2000. TCRdb's own reprocessing of the public reads used fastp at Q25 and MiXCR and kept productive beta chains. For every CDR3 protein sequence, its rows merge into one entry that carries the most common genes and DNA. This sample gives around 130,000 distinct CDR3 sequences in total; 21% of them show up just once. Clones ranked in the top ten supply 2.2% of the sample. Lymph node samples were obtained from the axillary draining lymph nodes of breast cancer patients. Sequencing was carried out using axillary lymph node tissue. Receptors were obtained from a female donor with breast cancer. Some clones in this sample may be carry-over from other donors' samples.

This clonotype was found a few times. The chain is built from TRBV27 and TRBJ1-4, with TRBD1 matching 7 bases. The CDR3 has 14 residues. V shed 3 bases, J shed 3 bases, and the junction held 1 base outside the gene matches. Germline V gene lookup returns CDR1 MNHEY and CDR2 SMNVEV (reference sequence). CDR3 coding DNA: TGTGCCAGCAGTTTTCAGGGGGCTAATGAAAAACTGTTTTTT. Protein sequence: CASSFQGANEKLFF.

This clonotype was recorded a few times. One junction end disagrees with the germline gene, perhaps due to a read error. V gene TRBV19 combines with J gene TRBJ1-2, with D maybe TRBD1 (5 bases). The CDR3 extends over 15 amino acids. Germline assignment: CDR1 LNHDA and CDR2 SQIVND (reference sequence). Here the CDR3 reads CASSVPGPPIYGHTF. CDR3 sequence (DNA): TGTGCCAGTAGCGTGCCGGGACCGCCTATCTATGGCCACACCTTC.

This clonotype occurred many times. This chain uses TRBV7-9 with TRBJ2-7; TRBD2 matches 8 bases. V shed 3 bases, J shed 6 bases, and the junction held 7 bases outside the gene matches. Germline lookup yields CDR1 SEHNR and CDR2 FQNEAQ (reference sequence). The length of the CDR3 is 14 residues. The CDR3 nucleotides are TGTGCCAGCAGCTTTCGGGGACTAGGAAGCGAGCAGTACTTC. The encoded protein is CASSFRGLGSEQYF.

The chain recombines TRBV28 with TRBJ2-7; TRBD1 matches at 7 bases. The CDR3 runs to 14 residues. The trim removed 6 bases at V and 0 bases at J, leaving 5 bases unmatched. The germline CDR1 and CDR2 sequences are MDHEN and SYDVKM. The CDR3 is CASRTGVRSYEQYF. In DNA, the CDR3 is TGTGCCAGCAGAACAGGGGTCCGCTCCTACGAGCAGTACTTC.

This clonotype was seen more than once but under ten times. The chain employs TRBV4-1 and TRBJ1-5; possibly TRBD1 for D (5 bases). CDR3 length: 16 residues. CDR1 is MGHRA, CDR2 YSYEKL, per germline. The V end lost 1 base, the J end lost 4 bases, and 14 bases lay between the germline ends. Written as DNA, the CDR3 is TGCGCCAGCAGCCAAGGATGGGCACAGGATAATCAGCCCCAGCATTTT. It codes for CASSQGWAQDNQPQHF.

In regard to this clonotype: This may arise from a read error, as a much more abundant clone is one base away. The V call is TRBV20-1, the J call TRBJ2-7; perhaps TRBD1 as D (6 bases). Germline lookup yields CDR1 DFQATT and CDR2 SNEGSKA (reference sequence). V was pared by 5 bases and J by 2 bases, with 19 bases between. The CDR3 extends over 15 amino acids. CDR3 region: CSAGASGHRTYEQYF. DNA for the CDR3: TGCAGTGCTGGGGCCTCGGGACATCGAACCTACGAGCAGTACTTC.

This clonotype showed up many times. The rearrangement links TRBV10-3 to TRBJ2-2, with 12 bases aligning to TRBD2. The CDR3 has 14 residues. The germline V gene has CDR1 ENHRY and CDR2 SYGVKD. The V segment lost 10 bases and the J segment 6 bases; nucleotides outside the gene matches: 6. The DNA for the CDR3 is TGTGCCACTAGCGGGAGGGCCCCCGCCGGGGAGCTGTTTTTT. Translating it yields CATSGRAPAGELFF.

This clonotype occurred many times. The chain uses TRBV7-3 and TRBJ1-2; 7 bases line up with TRBD1. The trim removed 3 bases at V and 8 bases at J, leaving 9 bases unmatched. The CDR3 is 14 residues long. Looked up from germline, CDR1 is SGHTA and CDR2 is FQGTGA. This CDR3 is CASSFEGAVGGYTF. The CDR3 DNA reads as TGTGCCAGCAGCTTTGAGGGGGCCGTTGGGGGCTACACCTTC.

This clonotype was seen repeatedly, ten times or more. The chain recombines TRBV2 with TRBJ2-3; 8 bases agree with TRBD2. The junction had 4 bases not matched to a gene; V was cut back by 6 bases and J by 5 bases. The CDR3 has 13 residues. The germline V gene encodes CDR1 SNHLY and CDR2 FYNNEI. CDR3 loop: CASSGGEGDTQYF. The CDR3 coding sequence is TGTGCCAGCAGCGGGGGGGAGGGAGATACGCAGTATTTT.

Note on this clonotype: Since a much larger clone is just one base distant, this may be a read error. The chain carries TRBV6-1 and TRBJ2-1, with 8 bases identical to TRBD1. The CDR3 totals 17 residues. CDR1 MNHNS and CDR2 SASEGT come from the germline V gene. CDR3 residues: CACSEEVWTGPYNEQFF. Written as DNA, the CDR3 is TGTGCCTGCAGTGAAGAGGTTTGGACAGGGCCTTACAATGAGCAGTTCTTC.

The genes are TRBV28 and TRBJ2-6, with 8 nucleotides matching TRBD1. Germline CDR1 MDHEN, CDR2 SYDVKM. Trimming took 8 bases from V and 2 from J; bases not matched to a gene: 5. The CDR3 spans 15 residues. In DNA form, the CDR3 reads TGTGCCAGCCATGGGACAGGCCCTGGGGCCAACGTCCTGACTTTC. This translates into CASHGTGPGANVLTF.

In this sample, this clonotype turned up many times. J is TRBJ2-1 and V is TRBV12-5, with D possibly TRBD2 on 5 matching bases. The CDR3 is 14 amino acids. V was trimmed by 1 base and J by 6 bases, leaving 10 bases between them. From germline, CDR1 is LGHNT and CDR2 FRNRAP. CDR3 bases: TGTGCTAGTGGTTTGGCCTCAACTAGCAATGAGCAGTTCTTC. It codes for CASGLASTSNEQFF.

This clonotype was detected many times. At one boundary the junction diverges from the germline segment, which might be a read error. V is TRBV5-1 and J is TRBJ2-1; tentative D call: TRBD1 (5 bases). Germline CDR1 SGHRS, CDR2 YFSETQ. This CDR3 has 15 residues. CDR3 nucleotides: TGCGCCAGCAGCCCAGGGTTACCGTCCTCCAATGAGCAGTTCTTC. As protein: CASSPGLPSSNEQFF. The full variable domain, rest sourced from reference TRBV5-1 and TRBJ2-1, is KAGVTQTPRYLIKTRGQQVTLSCSPISGHRSVSWYQQTPGQGLQFLFEYFSETQRNKGNFPGRFSGRQFSNSRSEMNVSTLELGDSALYLCASSPGLPSSNEQFFGPGTRLTVL.

As concerns this clonotype: Given the absence of the conserved phenylalanine or tryptophan at the CDR3 end, a read error is likely. The V call is TRBV28, the J call TRBJ2-2, with D possibly being TRBD2 (5 bases). Between the trimmed V and J ends, which lost 3 bases and 0 bases, there was a span of 11 bases. This CDR3 spans 16 amino acids. Germline CDR1 is MDHEN and CDR2 is SYDVKM. The CDR3 DNA reads as TGTGCCAGCAGTTTCGCTAGCAGCCCGAACACCGGGGAGCTGTTTTCT. Protein product: CASSFASSPNTGELFS.

The table lists this clonotype with many counts. V is TRBV10-2 and J is TRBJ2-2, with D perhaps matching TRBD2 (5 bases). Trimming shortened V by 8 bases and J by 5 bases, and 18 bases separated the two germline ends. Germline assignment: CDR1 WSHSY and CDR2 SAAADI. The CDR3 length is 15 residues. Here the CDR3 reads CASGVFLAGTGELFF. CDR3 DNA sequence: TGCGCCAGCGGTGTGTTCCTAGCTGGGACCGGGGAGCTGTTTTTT.

This clonotype has a handful of counts. This rearrangement joins TRBV10-3 to TRBJ1-1; D gene ambiguous. CDR3 length: 13 amino acids. V lost 3 bases and J lost 1, with 6 bases in between. Germline assignment: CDR1 ENHRY and CDR2 SYGVKD. DNA of the CDR3: TGTGCCATCAGTGAAGCAGAGAACACTGAAGCTTTCTTT. Amino acids: CAISEAENTEAFF.

Many counts were recorded for this clonotype. The gene calls are TRBV10-3 and TRBJ1-3; 7 bases match TRBD1. Per germline, CDR1 ENHRY and CDR2 SYGVKD. The CDR3 contains 15 residues. V lost 4 bases to trimming and J lost 1 base; unmatched junction nucleotides: 4. Here the CDR3 reads CAISAATGSGNTIYF. Written as DNA, the CDR3 is TGTGCCATCAGTGCCGCGACAGGGTCTGGAAACACCATATATTTT.

With respect to this clonotype: A read error may be the cause here, since a much bigger clone is one base away. This chain uses TRBV2 with TRBJ1-2; no reliable D call. CDR1 is SNHLY and CDR2 is FYNNEI in the germline V gene. CDR3 length: 10 residues. CDR3 in amino acids: CVSRTAGYTF. The DNA for the CDR3 is TGTGTCAGCAGGACGGCAGGCTACACCTTC. Combining the CDR3 with reference TRBV2 and TRBJ1-2 gives the whole variable domain EPEVTQTPSHQVTQMGQEVILRCVPISNHLYFYWYRQILGQKVEFLVSFYNNEISEKSEIFDDQFSVERPDGSNFTLKIRSTKLEDSAMYFCVSRTAGYTFGSGTRLTVV.